A single sample is the source of the 21 T cell receptor beta chains below, sequenced in a study of monozygotic twins with cystic fibrosis. Method: immunoSEQ multiplex PCR; TCRdb's copy keeps in-frame clones and lacks some. The sample holds tens of thousands of clones; 85% to 90% are singletons and the top ten take less than 1.5%. Sequenced material: blood. These receptors were obtained from a woman aged 30 to 39 with cystic fibrosis.

The V call is TRBV5-1, the J call TRBJ2-5; D possibly corresponds to TRBD2 (6 bases). V gave up 0 bases and J gave up 4 bases, with 16 bases separating them. CDR3 size: 16 residues. Germline V CDR1 and CDR2: SGHRS, YFSETQ. CDR3 nucleotides: TGCGCCAGCAGCTTGGAGCTAGCGAGCATCTCAGAGACCCAGTACTTC. It is translated as CASSLELASISETQYF.

The rearrangement links TRBV20-1 to TRBJ1-1; unclear D gene. Trimming took off 3 bases at V and 6 bases at J, with 8 bases between the two ends. The CDR3 is made up of 11 amino acids. Germline V gives CDR1 DFQATT, CDR2 SNEGSKA (reference sequence). The CDR3 protein is CSASKFPEAFF. Here the CDR3 DNA reads TGCAGTGCTAGCAAGTTCCCTGAAGCTTTCTTT.

This chain links TRBV5-4 with TRBJ1-1; D may be TRBD1 (5 bases). CDR3 size: 15 residues. Germline lookup yields CDR1 SGHNT and CDR2 YYREEE (reference sequence). V was clipped by 0 bases and J by 3 bases, with 12 bases between them. The CDR3 nucleotides are TGTGCCAGCAGCTTGGTACGGGGGGGTGACACTGAAGCTTTCTTT. Residues: CASSLVRGGDTEAFF.

The rearrangement joins TRBV2 to TRBJ1-1; D is unresolved. Germline assignment: CDR1 SNHLY and CDR2 FYNNEI. The CDR3 runs 15 residues. V was cut by 3 bases and J by 1 base, with 12 bases left in between. The CDR3 nucleotides are TGTGCCAGCAGTGATTGGGCAGCAAGGAACACTGAAGCTTTCTTT. Translating gives CASSDWAARNTEAFF.

This chain links TRBV6-4 with TRBJ2-2, with 12 bases lining up with TRBD2. Germline CDR1 MRHNA, CDR2 SNTAGT. J lost 11 bases, V lost 6 bases, and 22 bases had no gene match. The CDR3 extends over 19 amino acids. The CDR3 reads CASSAIYSSGGASLLELFF. In DNA form, the CDR3 reads TGTGCCAGCAGCGCCATATATTCTAGCGGGGGGGCATCCCTTCTAGAGCTGTTTTTT.

The rearrangement links TRBV30 to TRBJ1-1; TRBD1 might be the D (6 bases). CDR1 GTSNPN and CDR2 SVGIG come from the germline V gene (reference sequence). Trimming stripped 0 bases from V and 6 bases from J, with 11 bases between. The CDR3 has 13 amino acids. Written as DNA, the CDR3 is TGTGCCTGGAGTGTGGCCTCAGGGGCTGAAGCTTTCTTT. It encodes CAWSVASGAEAFF.

The J gene is TRBJ1-5, the V gene TRBV28; D unresolved. V dropped 6 bases and J dropped 6 bases, with 9 bases sitting between them. Germline V gene lookup returns CDR1 MDHEN and CDR2 SYDVKM. The CDR3 length is 12 residues. CDR3 DNA sequence: TGTGCCAGCAGCATAGGACGTCAGCCCCAGCATTTT. It encodes CASSIGRQPQHF.

This clone was seen only a few times. V is TRBV27 and J is TRBJ1-6; no reliable D call. With 4 bases removed from V and 12 bases from J, the gap between germline ends came to 10 bases. This CDR3 is 12 amino acids long. CDR1 MNHEY and CDR2 SMNVEV come from the germline V gene (reference sequence). The CDR3 region is CASSSSSKPLHF. CDR3 nucleotides: TGTGCCAGCAGTTCCAGTTCGAAACCCCTCCACTTT.

The genes are TRBV5-1 and TRBJ1-4; D remains unclear. Germline lookup yields CDR1 SGHRS and CDR2 YFSETQ. The CDR3 has 15 amino acids. Trimming took 3 bases from V and 5 from J, leaving 14 bases between them. CDR3 coding DNA: TGCGCCAGCAGCTCAACAGCATCGCGGAATGAAAAACTGTTTTTT. Translation gives CASSSTASRNEKLFF.

This chain links TRBV6-1 with TRBJ2-5; D is possibly TRBD1 or TRBD2 (5 bases each). The CDR3 totals 17 residues. In germline, CDR1 is MNHNS, CDR2 SASEGT. V was clipped by 1 base and J by 5 bases, with 20 bases between them. CDR3 nucleotide sequence: TGTGCCAGCAGTGAAGGGTTGGGGGACCCCTGGGGCGAGACCCAGTACTTC. It codes for CASSEGLGDPWGETQYF.

This rearrangement joins TRBV5-1 to TRBJ2-3, with D possibly being TRBD1 (5 bases). CDR3 size: 15 residues. V was clipped by 4 bases and J by 2 bases, with 14 bases between them. Germline CDR1 and CDR2: SGHRS and YFSETQ. The CDR3 bases are TGCGCCAGCAGCCCAGACAGCTCAACCACAGATACGCAGTATTTT. It specifies CASSPDSSTTDTQYF.

This clone has only one observation. The chain uses TRBV7-9 and TRBJ1-4, with 7 bases that match TRBD1. In germline, CDR1 is SEHNR, CDR2 FQNEAQ (reference sequence). The CDR3 has 14 residues. The V segment lost 5 bases and the J segment 3 bases; nucleotides outside the gene matches: 3. The CDR3, as DNA: TGTGCCAGCAGCCCTACAGGGGCTAATGAAAAACTGTTTTTT. Translation gives CASSPTGANEKLFF.

The chain combines TRBV7-2 with TRBJ2-5; a possible D gene is TRBD2 (7 bases). Trimming shortened V by 3 bases and J by 4 bases, and 9 bases separated the two germline ends. This CDR3 region has 13 residues. The germline gives CDR1 SGHTA, CDR2 FQGNSA. The CDR3 bases are TGTGCCAGCAGCTTTGGGGGGGCAGAGACCCAGTACTTC. Encoded protein: CASSFGGAETQYF.

The gene calls are TRBV5-1 and TRBJ1-1, with D unclear. The V gene lost 0 bases and the J gene lost 8 bases, with 11 bases spanning the gap. This CDR3 spans 13 amino acids. Germline loops: CDR1 SGHRS, CDR2 YFSETQ. This chain's CDR3 is CASSLALGREAFF. CDR3 DNA sequence: TGCGCCAGCAGCTTGGCCCTGGGTAGGGAAGCTTTCTTT.

The chain joins TRBV27 to TRBJ1-2; maybe TRBD1 (5 bases). Germline V gene lookup returns CDR1 MNHEY and CDR2 SMNVEV (reference sequence). CDR3 length: 15 amino acids. The V gene lost 5 bases and the J gene lost 5 bases, with 18 bases spanning the gap. CDR3 protein: CASSTNRGAVYGYTF. The CDR3 DNA reads TGTGCCAGCAGTACCAACCGGGGCGCAGTTTATGGCTACACCTTC.

The chain uses TRBV4-3 and TRBJ1-2; D unresolved. Germline values: CDR1 LGHNA, CDR2 YSLEER. V lost 1 base to trimming and J lost 4 bases, with 10 bases between them. This CDR3 spans 14 amino acids. This chain's CDR3 is CASSQVSGIYGYTF. CDR3 sequence (DNA): TGCGCCAGCAGCCAAGTTTCGGGGATCTATGGCTACACCTTC.

V usage is TRBV2 and J usage is TRBJ1-2, with a weak D call TRBD1 (5 bases). The CDR3 runs to 16 residues. The germline gives CDR1 SNHLY, CDR2 FYNNEI. V shed 2 bases and J shed 7 bases, with 20 bases lying between them. The CDR3, as DNA: TGTGCCAGCAGTGAACTAGGTGAGGGGCGCGTCTTTGGCTACACCTTC. This encodes CASSELGEGRVFGYTF.

The chain combines TRBV5-6 with TRBJ1-1; D is ambiguous. V dropped 0 bases and J dropped 0 bases, with 6 bases sitting between them. The CDR3 is 14 residues long. CDR1 and CDR2 (germline): SGHDT, YYEEEE. The CDR3 spells CASSLGLLNTEAFF. CDR3 sequence (DNA): TGTGCCAGCAGCTTGGGCCTTTTGAACACTGAAGCTTTCTTT.

This clone was picked up one time. This chain links TRBV4-3 with TRBJ2-7; TRBD1 aligns across 7 bases. The CDR3 consists of 15 residues. Germline assignment: CDR1 LGHNA and CDR2 YSLEER. J gave up 4 bases and V 0 bases, and 6 bases lay outside the gene matches. The CDR3 is CASSQELGGVYEQYF. For the CDR3, the DNA is TGCGCCAGCAGCCAAGAACTAGGGGGCGTATACGAGCAGTACTTC.

The chain uses TRBV27 and TRBJ1-2; possible D gene TRBD1, 6 bases. CDR1 is MNHEY, CDR2 SMNVEV, per germline (reference sequence). This CDR3 is built from 12 residues. Deletions cut 10 bases from V and 5 bases from J, with 14 bases between. The CDR3 region is CATLGGGYGYTF. CDR3 coding DNA: TGTGCCACCCTCGGGGGCGGGTATGGCTACACCTTC.

The rearrangement links TRBV10-3 to TRBJ1-1, with no clear D. The CDR3 contains 14 residues. Trimming removed 0 bases from V and 2 bases from J, with 7 bases in between. Germline-derived CDR1 and CDR2 are ENHRY and SYGVKD. The CDR3 loop reads CAISESGRNTEAFF. CDR3 bases: TGTGCCATCAGTGAGTCAGGCAGAAACACTGAAGCTTTCTTT.